Below, 15 T cell receptor beta chains from the same sample are listed, as sequenced in a study of T cells in Graves' hyperthyroidism and ophthalmopathy. RNA transcripts were the template for amplifying TCR beta CDR3 regions. With the HTBI primer set, the TCR CDR3 went through a first round of RT-PCR. TCRdb analysed the multiplex PCR reads with MiXCR anew, one entry per CDR3 protein. This sample has about 610,000 distinct CDR3 sequences, with around 46% found just once. The material sequenced was peripheral blood or thyroid tissue (not recorded which). Receptor source: a woman under 30 with Graves' hyperthyroidism.

J is TRBJ2-2 and V is TRBV13, with 7 positions matching TRBD1. The CDR3 length is 17 residues. J was trimmed by 5 bases and V by 2 bases; bases with no gene match: 11. The germline V gene encodes CDR1 PRHDT and CDR2 FYEKMQ (reference sequence). The CDR3 sequence is CASSLKSTGMWTGELFF. The CDR3 DNA sequence: TGTGCCAGCAGCTTAAAGTCGACAGGGATGTGGACCGGGGAGCTGTTTTTT.

The chain has TRBV7-9 and TRBJ1-5, with D possibly matching TRBD1 (5 bases). This CDR3 has 14 amino acids. Trimming took off 7 bases at V and 1 base at J, with 11 bases between the two ends. The germline CDR1 and CDR2 sequences are SEHNR and FQNEAQ (reference sequence). CDR3 residues: CASNPGGSNQPQHF. The DNA for the CDR3 is TGTGCCAGCAACCCCGGGGGGAGCAATCAGCCCCAGCATTTT.

The gene calls are TRBV9 and TRBJ2-1, with 11 bases aligning to TRBD2. J was trimmed by 4 bases and V by 2 bases; bases with no gene match: 2. Germline CDR1 reads SGDLS; CDR2 reads YYNGEE. There are 15 residues in the CDR3. The CDR3 DNA follows: TGTGCCAGCAGCGTCGGGACTAGCGGTTACAATGAGCAGTTCTTC. Its translation: CASSVGTSGYNEQFF.

V gene TRBV24-1 combines with J gene TRBJ2-2; TRBD1 is a possible D gene (6 bases). The CDR3 is made up of 13 amino acids. Trimming left V 8 bases short and J 2 bases short, with 8 bases between. Germline values: CDR1 KGHDR, CDR2 SFDVKD. CDR3 protein: CATTQGNTGELFF. In DNA, the CDR3 is TGTGCCACCACACAGGGAAACACCGGGGAGCTGTTTTTT.

The gene calls are TRBV29-1 and TRBJ1-6; TRBD1 aligns across 9 bases. Germline CDR1 and CDR2: SQVTM and ANQGSEA. CDR3 length: 12 amino acids. V trimming: 7 bases; J trimming: 13 bases; junction bases outside the gene matches: 8. Written as DNA, the CDR3 is TGCAGCGCTAGACAGGGGGGATCCCCCCTCCACTTT. Translated: CSARQGGSPLHF.

This chain connects TRBV2 to TRBJ2-7; perhaps TRBD2 as D (5 bases). CDR3 size: 12 residues. The germline V gene has CDR1 SNHLY and CDR2 FYNNEI. Trimming removed 4 bases at V and 9 bases at J, with 13 bases between. The CDR3 sequence: CASSARVSGQYF. DNA for the CDR3: TGTGCCAGCAGTGCGAGGGTGTCGGGGCAGTACTTC.

This clonotype was counted only a few times. The V call is TRBV7-2, the J call TRBJ2-5; 12 bases match TRBD2. The J call may be in error: the DNA end matches TRBJ2-1 better. Germline assignment: CDR1 SGHTA and CDR2 FQGNSA. CDR3 length: 15 amino acids. CDR3 in amino acids: CASSPTSGRWNEQFF. The CDR3 DNA reads TGTGCCAGCAGCCCCACTAGCGGGAGGTGGAATGAGCAGTTCTTC.

This clonotype appeared many times. This chain joins TRBV20-1 and TRBJ2-7; tentatively, D is TRBD2 (6 bases). Germline V lookup: CDR1 DFQATT, CDR2 SNEGSKA (reference sequence). Between the trimmed V and J ends, which lost 1 base and 3 bases, there was a span of 13 bases. The CDR3 is 14 residues long. The CDR3 is CSARGRVSGYEQYF. Written as DNA, the CDR3 is TGCAGTGCTAGAGGGAGGGTGTCGGGCTACGAGCAGTACTTC.

This clonotype showed up many times. The rearrangement uses TRBV7-9 and TRBJ2-5; 7 bases agree with TRBD2. CDR3 length equals 17 residues. J was trimmed by 4 bases and V by 1 base; bases with no gene match: 12. The germline gives CDR1 SEHNR, CDR2 FQNEAQ (reference sequence). CDR3 protein: CASSLEGLRLPRETQYF. In nucleotides, the CDR3 is TGTGCCAGCAGCTTAGAGGGACTAAGGCTACCAAGAGAGACCCAGTACTTC.

CDR3 amino acids: CSVVETGSYNEQFF. CDR3 nucleotide sequence: TGCAGCGTTGTCGAAACGGGCTCCTACAATGAGCAGTTCTTC. The genes are TRBV29-1 and TRBJ2-1, with D uncertain. CDR1 and CDR2 from the germline V gene are SQVTM and ANQGSEA. Trimming stripped 4 bases from V and 0 bases from J, with 10 bases between. The CDR3 sequence is 14 residues long.

The chain carries TRBV2 and TRBJ2-7, with unresolved D. The CDR3 extends over 12 amino acids. Germline CDR1 SNHLY, CDR2 FYNNEI. The CDR3 reads CASSSALNEQFV. The DNA of the CDR3 is TGTGCCAGCAGTTCTGCCCTCAATGAGCAGTTCGTC.

This clonotype was seen a handful of times. The rearrangement joins TRBV10-3 to TRBJ2-1, with 9 bases identical to TRBD1. The CDR3 loop spans 19 amino acids. Germline assignment: CDR1 ENHRY and CDR2 SYGVKD. V lost 0 bases to trimming and J lost 6 bases; unmatched junction nucleotides: 15. The CDR3 loop is CAISESGGSTGTGSNEQFF. In DNA, the CDR3 is TGTGCCATCAGTGAGTCTGGTGGCTCGACCGGGACAGGGAGCAATGAGCAGTTCTTC.

This clonotype was observed many times. The chain is built from TRBV4-3 and TRBJ1-2, with 9 nucleotides matching TRBD1. The CDR3 contains 15 residues. Germline V gene sequence: CDR1 LGHNA, CDR2 YSLEER. Trimming removed 2 bases from V and 8 bases from J; junction bases left unmatched: 9. The CDR3 protein is CASSQLGTGFGGYTF. DNA of the CDR3: TGCGCCAGCAGCCAACTCGGGACAGGGTTTGGAGGCTACACCTTC.

As to this clonotype: Compared with germline, one end of the junction differs, possibly owing to a read error. The chain employs TRBV19 and TRBJ1-5; TRBD1 is a possible D gene (6 bases). CDR3 length: 14 amino acids. CDR1 and CDR2 from the germline V gene are LNHDA and SQIVND (reference sequence). CDR3 in DNA: TGTACCAGTAGCTCCTCACAGGGCCATCAGCCCCAGCATTTT. Amino acid sequence: CTSSSSQGHQPQHF. Full variable domain (rest looked up from reference TRBV19 and TRBJ1-5): DGGITQSPKYLFRKEGQNVTLSCEQNLNHDAMYWYRQDPGQGLRLIYYSQIVNDFQKGDIAEGYSVSREKKESFPLTVTSAQKNPTAFYLCTSSSSQGHQPQHFGDGTRLSIL.

The J gene is TRBJ2-1, the V gene TRBV19; D may correspond to TRBD1 or TRBD2 (5 bases each). The CDR3 length is 12 residues. Trimming cost V 7 bases and J 10 bases, with 14 bases left between them. The germline V gene encodes CDR1 LNHDA and CDR2 SQIVND (reference sequence). This CDR3 reads CASKDGTFEQFF. Written as DNA, the CDR3 is TGTGCCAGTAAGGACGGGACCTTCGAGCAGTTCTTC.